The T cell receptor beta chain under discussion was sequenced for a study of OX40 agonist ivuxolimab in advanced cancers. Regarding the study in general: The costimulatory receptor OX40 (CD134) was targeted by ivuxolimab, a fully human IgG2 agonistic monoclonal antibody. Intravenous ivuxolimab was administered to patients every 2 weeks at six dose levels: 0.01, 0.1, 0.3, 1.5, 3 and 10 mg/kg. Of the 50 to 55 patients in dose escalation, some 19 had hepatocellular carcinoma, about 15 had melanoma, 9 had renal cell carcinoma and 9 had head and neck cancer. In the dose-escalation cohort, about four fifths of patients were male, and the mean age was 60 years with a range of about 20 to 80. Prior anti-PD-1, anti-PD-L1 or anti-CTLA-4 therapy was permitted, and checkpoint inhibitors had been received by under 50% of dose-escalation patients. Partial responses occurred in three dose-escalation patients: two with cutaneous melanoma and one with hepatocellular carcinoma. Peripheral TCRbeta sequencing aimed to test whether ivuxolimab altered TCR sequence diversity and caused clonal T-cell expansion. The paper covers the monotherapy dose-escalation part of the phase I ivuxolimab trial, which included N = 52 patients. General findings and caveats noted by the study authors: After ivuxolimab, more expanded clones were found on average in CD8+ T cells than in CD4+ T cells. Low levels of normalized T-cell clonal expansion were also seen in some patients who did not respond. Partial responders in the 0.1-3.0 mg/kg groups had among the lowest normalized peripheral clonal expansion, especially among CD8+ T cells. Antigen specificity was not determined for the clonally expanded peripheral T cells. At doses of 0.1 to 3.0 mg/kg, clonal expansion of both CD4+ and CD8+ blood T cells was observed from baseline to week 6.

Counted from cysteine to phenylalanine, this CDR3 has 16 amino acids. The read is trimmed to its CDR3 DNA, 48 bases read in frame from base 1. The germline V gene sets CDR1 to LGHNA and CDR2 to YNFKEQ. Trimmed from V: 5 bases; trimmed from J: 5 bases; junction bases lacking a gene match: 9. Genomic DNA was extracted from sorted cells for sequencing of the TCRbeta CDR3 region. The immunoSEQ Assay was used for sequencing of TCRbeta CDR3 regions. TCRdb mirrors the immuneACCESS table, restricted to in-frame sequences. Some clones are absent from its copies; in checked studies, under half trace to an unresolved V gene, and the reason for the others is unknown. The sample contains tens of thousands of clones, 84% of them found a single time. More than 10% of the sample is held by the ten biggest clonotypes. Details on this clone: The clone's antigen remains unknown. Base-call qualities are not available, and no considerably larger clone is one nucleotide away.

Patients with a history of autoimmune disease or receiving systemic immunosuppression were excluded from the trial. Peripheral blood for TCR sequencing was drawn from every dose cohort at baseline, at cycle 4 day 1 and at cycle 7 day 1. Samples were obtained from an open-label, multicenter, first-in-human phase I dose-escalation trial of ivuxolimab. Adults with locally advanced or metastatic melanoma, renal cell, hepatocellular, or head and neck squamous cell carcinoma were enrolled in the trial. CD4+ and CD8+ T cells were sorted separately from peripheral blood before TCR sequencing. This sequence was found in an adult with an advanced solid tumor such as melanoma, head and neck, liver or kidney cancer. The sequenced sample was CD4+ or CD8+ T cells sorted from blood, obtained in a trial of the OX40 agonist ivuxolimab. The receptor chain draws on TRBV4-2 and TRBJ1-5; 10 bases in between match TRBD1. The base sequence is TGTGCCAGCAGCTTGGGGGACAGGGGAAGGCATCAGCCCCAGCATTTT. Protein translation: CASSLGDRGRHQPQHF.